These 20 T cell receptor beta chains share one sample of origin, sequenced in a study of blood T cell repertoires in COVID-19. Sequencing used immunoSEQ multiplex PCR; TCRdb keeps in-frame clones, though not all of them. Among some 130,000 clones listed, roughly 80% were seen once. The sample was peripheral blood. Receptors were obtained from a man in his fifties or sixties who had recovered from COVID-19.

The chain combines TRBV6-5 with TRBJ2-2, with 7 bases identical to TRBD2. Germline V lookup: CDR1 MNHEY, CDR2 SVGAGI. Unmatched junction bases numbered 9, after V lost 7 bases and J lost 7 bases. CDR3 length: 14 residues. The CDR3 protein is CASIPREDGGELFF. CDR3 DNA sequence: TGTGCCAGCATCCCCCGGGAGGACGGCGGGGAGCTGTTTTTT.

The chain is built from TRBV7-2 and TRBJ2-2; 11 bases fit TRBD2. V lost 5 bases to trimming and J lost 6 bases; unmatched junction nucleotides: 5. Germline CDR1 is SGHTA and CDR2 is FQGNSA. The CDR3 is 15 residues long. CDR3 nucleotides: TGTGCCAGCAGCCCTAGCGGGGGGTTCCCCGGGGAGCTGTTTTTT. Translation: CASSPSGGFPGELFF.

To note about this clone: The sample holds other DNA sequences that translate to the same CDR3. The chain has TRBV28 and TRBJ1-5; 8 nucleotides match TRBD1. CDR1 is MDHEN and CDR2 is SYDVKM in the germline V gene. This CDR3 is 14 amino acids long. Germline trimming cut 4 bases from V and 2 bases from J; bases unmatched to any gene: 1. CDR3 sequence reads: CASSSGQGNQPQHF. DNA of the CDR3: TGTGCCAGCAGTTCGGGACAGGGCAATCAGCCCCAGCATTTT.

The V call is TRBV4-3, the J call TRBJ1-6, with unresolved D. V lost 1 base to trimming and J lost 6 bases, with 7 bases between them. CDR1 and CDR2 (germline): LGHNA, YSLEER. This CDR3 spans 14 amino acids. CDR3 coding DNA: TGCGCCAGCAGCCAAGTGGGAGCTAATTCACCCCTCCACTTT. Amino acids: CASSQVGANSPLHF.

This sequence joins TRBV5-1 and TRBJ2-1, with TRBD1 matching over 8 bases. The V gene's germline CDR1 is SGHRS and CDR2 YFSETQ. This CDR3 contains 14 residues. V trimming: 0 bases; J trimming: 9 bases; junction bases outside the gene matches: 5. CDR3 nucleotide sequence: TGCGCCAGCAGCTTGGATTCAGGGGGCCTTGAGCAGTTCTTC. Translating it yields CASSLDSGGLEQFF.

This clone was seen more than once but under ten times. V and J are TRBV6-5 and TRBJ2-2; D is unclear. V was clipped by 4 bases and J by 1 base, with 4 bases between them. CDR3 length: 13 residues. Germline V gene lookup returns CDR1 MNHEY and CDR2 SVGAGI. In nucleotides, the CDR3 is TGTGCCAGCAGTTTTAGGAACACCGGGGAGCTGTTTTTT. This encodes CASSFRNTGELFF.

The chain couples TRBV5-1 to TRBJ2-3; D gene ambiguous. Germline-derived CDR1 and CDR2 are SGHRS and YFSETQ. Trimming shortened V by 0 bases and J by 2 bases, and 7 bases separated the two germline ends. This CDR3 comprises 14 residues. CDR3 coding DNA: TGCGCCAGCAGCTTGGAGAGTCCCACAGATACGCAGTATTTT. Residues: CASSLESPTDTQYF.

In DNA form, the CDR3 reads TGCGCCAGTCTAAGTGGGGACAGGTCTTTCTACGAGCAGTACTTC. It yields the protein CASLSGDRSFYEQYF. V gene TRBV5-1 combines with J gene TRBJ2-7; TRBD1 agrees at 8 bases. The CDR3 totals 15 residues. The J segment lost 3 bases and the V segment lost 8 bases, leaving 13 bases of the junction unmatched. Germline CDR1 is SGHRS and CDR2 is YFSETQ.

This clone has more than one count but fewer than ten. CDR3 nucleotide sequence: TGTGCCAGCAGCCCCCATATGGGTAGCGGTTACAATGAGCAGTTCTTC. It encodes CASSPHMGSGYNEQFF. The chain combines TRBV9 with TRBJ2-1, with a possible D match to TRBD2 (6 bases). Germline V lookup: CDR1 SGDLS, CDR2 YYNGEE. The V end was cut by 4 bases, the J end by 4 bases, with 18 bases between. The CDR3 sequence is 16 residues long.

The chain uses TRBV10-3 and TRBJ1-1; 8 bases are shared with TRBD1. The CDR3 is made up of 13 amino acids. Unmatched junction bases numbered 8, after V lost 10 bases and J lost 4 bases. The germline V gene encodes CDR1 ENHRY and CDR2 SYGVKD. The CDR3 sequence: CATGQGGTTEAFF. DNA for the CDR3: TGTGCCACCGGACAGGGCGGAACCACTGAAGCTTTCTTT.

This chain links TRBV30 with TRBJ1-5, with D tentatively TRBD1 (5 bases). The germline gives CDR1 GTSNPN, CDR2 SVGIG (reference sequence). The CDR3 totals 13 residues. Deletions cut 2 bases from V and 2 bases from J, with 7 bases between. CDR3 sequence: CAWSLGGNQPQHF. The CDR3 DNA reads TGTGCCTGGAGTTTAGGGGGCAATCAGCCCCAGCATTTT.

The chain couples TRBV12-3 or TRBV12-4 to TRBJ1-2; D is possibly TRBD1 (5 bases). Trimming left V 5 bases short and J 8 bases short, with 12 bases between. This CDR3 has 12 residues. This CDR3 reads CASSHRTTGYTF. The CDR3 region has the DNA TGTGCCAGCAGTCACAGGACCACGGGCTACACCTTC.

The chain uses TRBV5-1 and TRBJ2-3, with no clear D. Looked up from germline, CDR1 is SGHRS and CDR2 is YFSETQ. The CDR3 contains 15 residues. Trimming shortened V by 0 bases and J by 2 bases, and 10 bases separated the two germline ends. CDR3 in amino acids: CASSLASLVTDTQYF. As DNA, the CDR3 is TGCGCCAGCAGCTTGGCGAGCCTGGTCACAGATACGCAGTATTTT.

The V gene is TRBV19, the J gene TRBJ1-1, with 7 positions matching TRBD1. The CDR3 consists of 13 residues. V lost 4 bases to trimming and J lost 4 bases; unmatched junction nucleotides: 3. The germline gives CDR1 LNHDA, CDR2 SQIVND (reference sequence). CDR3 DNA: TGTGCCAGTAGTAGCCACAGGGGCACTGAAGCTTTCTTT. Encoded protein: CASSSHRGTEAFF.

The table lists this clone with a few counts. The CDR3 region is CASSYLTDEQYF. The CDR3 DNA is TGTGCCAGCAGTTACCTAACAGACGAGCAGTACTTC. The chain combines TRBV6-6 with TRBJ2-7; D call uncertain. Looked up from germline, CDR1 is MNHNY and CDR2 is SVGAGI (reference sequence). The CDR3 covers 12 residues. V lost 2 bases and J 5 bases, leaving 7 bases between the germline ends.

V is TRBV28 and J is TRBJ2-2, with D possibly matching TRBD1 (5 bases). V was trimmed by 5 bases and J by 6 bases, leaving 13 bases between them. In germline, CDR1 is MDHEN, CDR2 SYDVKM. The CDR3 loop spans 14 amino acids. CDR3 nucleotides: TGTGCCAGCAGTCAAGCAGGGTACCCCGGGGAGCTGTTTTTT. The encoded protein is CASSQAGYPGELFF.

This rearrangement joins TRBV7-9 to TRBJ1-2, with D possibly matching TRBD1 (5 bases). This CDR3 region has 15 residues. CDR1 is SEHNR, CDR2 FQNEAQ, per germline (reference sequence). Trimming took 1 base from V and 0 from J, leaving 9 bases between them. The CDR3: CASSLGGVANYGYTF. The DNA for the CDR3 is TGTGCCAGCAGCTTAGGGGGGGTAGCTAACTATGGCTACACCTTC.

This clone was detected only once. V gene TRBV6-2 or TRBV6-3 combines with J gene TRBJ1-2, with 7 bases that match TRBD1. This CDR3 is 17 amino acids long. Germline-derived CDR1 and CDR2 are MNHEY and SVGEGT. J gave up 4 bases and V 2 bases, and 13 bases lay outside the gene matches. The CDR3 protein is CASSYGTAANFLYGYTF. The CDR3 coding sequence is TGTGCCAGCAGTTACGGGACAGCAGCAAATTTTCTCTATGGCTACACCTTC.

This sequence joins TRBV7-8 and TRBJ1-3; 8 nucleotides agree with TRBD1. There are 16 residues in the CDR3. Germline trimming cut 6 bases from V and 8 bases from J; bases unmatched to any gene: 15. In germline, CDR1 is SGHVS, CDR2 FQNEAQ. For the CDR3, the DNA is TGTGCCAGCAGTCGTAGCCGGACAGGGAAAAGAGACACCATATATTTT. Its translation: CASSRSRTGKRDTIYF.

The chain recombines TRBV6-5 with TRBJ2-7; D might be TRBD1 (7 bases). Germline assignment: CDR1 MNHEY and CDR2 SVGAGI. The CDR3 length is 15 residues. V gave up 6 bases and J gave up 2 bases, with 17 bases separating them. The CDR3 bases are TGTGCCAGCAGGCCCGAAGGCGGGACAGCCTACGAGCAGTACTTC. Translated, it gives CASRPEGGTAYEQYF.